This record looks at one T cell receptor beta chain sequence and its context. This sample is part of a study of control samples from healthy donors and cancer patients. The assay was immunoSEQ multiplex PCR, and TCRdb's table has in-frame clones only and misses some. Of about 130,000 clones in the sample, 80% to 95% are singletons; the top ten hold roughly 2.6%. V shed 3 bases and J 1 base; nucleotides not matched to a gene: 5. Germline V gene sequence: CDR1 SGHRS, CDR2 YFSETQ. This CDR3 comprises 17 residues. V and J are TRBV5-1 and TRBJ2-3, with TRBD2 matching over 13 bases. Specimen: blood. The TCR comes from a man aged 40-50 years in good health. CDR3 sequence: CASSSRGTSGGTDTQYF. The CDR3 nucleotides are TGCGCCAGCAGCTCGAGAGGGACTAGCGGGGGCACAGATACGCAGTATTTT. Together with reference TRBV5-1 and TRBJ2-3, the CDR3 gives the full variable domain: KAGVTQTPRYLIKTRGQQVTLSCSPISGHRSVSWYQQTPGQGLQFLFEYFSETQRNKGNFPGRFSGRQFSNSRSEMNVSTLELGDSALYLCASSSRGTSGGTDTQYFGPGTRLTVL.